There are a few counts of the clone carrying this T cell receptor (beta chain). The sample originates from a study of CD8 T cells in ankylosing spondylitis. The CDR3 covers 15 residues. Germline V gives CDR1 MNHEY, CDR2 SMNVEV (reference sequence). The V and J ends lost 2 bases and 4 bases respectively, with 14 bases between them. MiXCR, applied by TCRdb to the 5' RACE reads, yields one record per CDR3 protein. The sample carries over 30,000 distinct CDR3 sequences, around an eighth recorded once. Sequencing was carried out using synovial fluid, either unsorted or a sorted T cell fraction (not recorded which). V and J are TRBV27 and TRBJ2-5; weak D call: TRBD2 (6 bases). The receptor was derived from a male donor with ankylosing spondylitis. Here the CDR3 DNA reads TGTGCCAGCAGTTTAAATAATATGGGGGGAGAGACCCAGTACTTC. The encoded protein is CASSLNNMGGETQYF.